Sequencing of this T cell receptor (beta chain) was carried out in a study of PD-1 blockade in classical Hodgkin lymphoma. This CDR3 is built from 15 residues. Germline-derived CDR1 and CDR2 are MDHEN and SYDVKM. The V segment lost 2 bases and the J segment 6 bases; nucleotides outside the gene matches: 8. Study-wide points: Whoever responded completely had baseline diversity much like that seen in newly diagnosed patients. Some patients began nivolumab under 1 year after ASCT. These patients were excluded from later analyses.

The sample's time point: cycle 4 day 1 (C4D1), after less than seven weeks of nivolumab. Every patient experienced relapse after autologous stem cell transplantation, and brentuximab vedotin exposure varied. Concerning this clone itself: Antigen specificity is unknown.

Measured with immunoSEQ multiplex PCR; TCRdb has only the in-frame clones, and not every one. The repertoire includes about 24,000 clones, 81% of them detected once, and about a fifth sits in the top ten. Sequencing was performed on peripheral blood mononuclear cells (PBMCs), taken before the fourth cycle of nivolumab. The chain uses TRBV28 and TRBJ2-3; 7 nucleotides agree with TRBD2. This TCR was sampled from a human donor with classical Hodgkin lymphoma. CDR3 sequence (DNA): TGTGCCAGCAGTTTAGTAGGACCGGGAGGCGATACGCAGTATTTT. Protein product: CASSLVGPGGDTQYF. The variable domain in full, with the rest retrieved from reference TRBV28 and TRBJ2-3, is DVKVTQSSRYLVKRTGEKVFLECVQDMDHENMFWYRQDPGLGLRLIYFSYDVKMKEKGDIPEGYSVSREKKERFSLILESASTNQTSMYLCASSLVGPGGDTQYFGPGTRLTVL.